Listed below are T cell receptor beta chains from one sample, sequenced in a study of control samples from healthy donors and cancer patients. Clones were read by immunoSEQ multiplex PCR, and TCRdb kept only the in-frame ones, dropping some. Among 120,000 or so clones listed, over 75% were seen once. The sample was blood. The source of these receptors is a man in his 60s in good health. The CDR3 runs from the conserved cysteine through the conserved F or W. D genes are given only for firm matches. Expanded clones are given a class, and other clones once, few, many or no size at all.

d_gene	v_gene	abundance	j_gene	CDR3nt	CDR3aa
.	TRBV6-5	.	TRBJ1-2	TGTGCCAGCAGTCACTCGGCTGGTGGCTACACCTTC	CASSHSAGGYTF
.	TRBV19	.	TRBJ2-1	TGTGCCAGTAGTATCGGCACCTACGGTGAGCAGTTCTTC	CASSIGTYGEQFF
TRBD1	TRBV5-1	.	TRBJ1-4	TGCGCCAGCAGCGTGGGGACAGGGGCAACTAATGAAAAACTGTTTTTT	CASSVGTGATNEKLFF
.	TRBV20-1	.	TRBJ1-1	TGCAGTGTCGTGGGAGGCACTGAAGCTTTCTTT	CSVVGGTEAFF
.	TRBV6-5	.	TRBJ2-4	TGTGCCAGCAGTTACTCACAGGGCGGGGACATTCAGTACTTC	CASSYSQGGDIQYF
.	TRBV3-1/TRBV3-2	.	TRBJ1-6	TGTGCCAGCAGCCAATCTCTGGACATGAGCTCCTATAATTCACCCCTCCACTTT	CASSQSLDMSSYNSPLHF
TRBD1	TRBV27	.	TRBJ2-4	TGTGCCAGCAGTTCCGGGACAGGGAGGCCAAACCAAAACATTCAGTACTTC	CASSSGTGRPNQNIQYF
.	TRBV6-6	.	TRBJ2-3	TGTGCCAGCAGCCGGACGGGCCGGGGGGATACGCAGTATTTT	CASSRTGRGDTQYF
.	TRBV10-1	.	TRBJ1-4	TGCGCCAGCAGTGAACAGCTTAATGAAAAACTGTTTTTT	CASSEQLNEKLFF
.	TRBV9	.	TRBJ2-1	TGTGCCAGCAGCGTTGACCTGGTTGTGCAGTTCTTC	CASSVDLVVQFF
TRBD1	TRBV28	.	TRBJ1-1	TGTGCCACCAAACCACAGGGGTCCATGAAAGCTTTCTTT	CATKPQGSMKAFF
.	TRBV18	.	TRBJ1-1	TGTGCCAGCTCAACGACGGTCAACACTGAAGCTTTCTTT	CASSTTVNTEAFF
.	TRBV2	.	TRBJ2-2	TGTGCCAGCAGTGTTGGGGGGCCCTCGAACACCGGGGAGCTGTTTTTT	CASSVGGPSNTGELFF
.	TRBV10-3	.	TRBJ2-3	TGTGCCATCAGTTTTTCCAGGGTTGCAGATACGCAGTATTTT	CAISFSRVADTQYF
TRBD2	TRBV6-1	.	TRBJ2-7	TGTGCCAGCAGTGAAGTAGCGGGGGTCTACGAGCAGTACTTC	CASSEVAGVYEQYF
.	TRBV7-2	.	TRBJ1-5	TGTGCCAGCAGCCCCGCGAACGGATTCAATCAGCCCCAGCATTTT	CASSPANGFNQPQHF
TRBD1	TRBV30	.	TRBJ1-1	TGTGCCTGGAGTCCGGGGACAGGTAGTACTGAAGCTTTCTTT	CAWSPGTGSTEAFF
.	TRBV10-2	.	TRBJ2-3	TGCGCCAGCAGTGACATCCATATTAGCGGAACAGATACGCAGTATTTT	CASSDIHISGTDTQYF
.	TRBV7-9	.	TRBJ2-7	TGTGCCAGCAGGCCCGGACTGAACTACGAGCAGTACTTC	CASRPGLNYEQYF
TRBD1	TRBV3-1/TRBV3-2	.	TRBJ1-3	TGTGCCAGCAGCCTAGGACAGGGGGCGGCTGGAAACACCATATATTTT	CASSLGQGAAGNTIYF
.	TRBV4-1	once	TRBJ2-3	TGCGCCAGCAGCCAAAGCCAGGGTAGGGATACGCAGTATTTT	CASSQSQGRDTQYF
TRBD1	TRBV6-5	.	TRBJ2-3	TGTGCCAGCAGTTACCCTAACACAGGGGGCGAGACGCAGTATTTT	CASSYPNTGGETQYF
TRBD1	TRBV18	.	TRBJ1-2	TGTGCCAGCTCACCCGGACCCCGGACAGGGGAAGGCTACACCTTC	CASSPGPRTGEGYTF
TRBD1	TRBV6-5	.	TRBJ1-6	TGTGCCAGCAGTCGACAGGGTCGCAATTCACCCCTCCACTTT	CASSRQGRNSPLHF
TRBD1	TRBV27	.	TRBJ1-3	TGTGCCAGCAGTTCGGGGCTGGCAGGGGGCCTTGACACCATATATTTT	CASSSGLAGGLDTIYF
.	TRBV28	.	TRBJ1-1	TGTGCCAGCGAGTGGGGGGACACTGAAGCTTTCTTT	CASEWGDTEAFF
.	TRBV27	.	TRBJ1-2	TGTGCCAGCAGTAGAGACAGCCTAGGGGACTATGGCTACACCTTC	CASSRDSLGDYGYTF
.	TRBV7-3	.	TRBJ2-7	TGTGCCAGCAGCTTAATCGGTCAAACCGAGCAGTACTTC	CASSLIGQTEQYF
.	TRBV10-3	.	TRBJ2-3	TGTGCCATCAGTGAGCGGGGGACCACAGATACGCAGTATTTT	CAISERGTTDTQYF
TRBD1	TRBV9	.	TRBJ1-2	TGTGCCAGCAGCGTTGCAACAGGGGCCTATGGCTACACCTTC	CASSVATGAYGYTF
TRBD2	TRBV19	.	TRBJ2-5	TGTGCCAGTACGGCTAGCGGGGGTACAGAGACCCAGTACTTC	CASTASGGTETQYF
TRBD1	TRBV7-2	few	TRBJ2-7	TGTGCCAGCAGCTCACAGACAGGGGGGATTGAGCAGTACTTC	CASSSQTGGIEQYF
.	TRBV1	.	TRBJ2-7	TGCACCAGCAGCCAAGCCTTAGCGGGGGGTAGCTCCTACGAGCAGTACTTC	CTSSQALAGGSSYEQYF
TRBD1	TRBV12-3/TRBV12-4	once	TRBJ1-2	TGTGCCAGCAGTTTCGGGACAGGGGCGTACACCTTC	CASSFGTGAYTF
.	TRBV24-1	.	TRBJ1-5	TGTGCCACCAGTGTAGGGAATAGCAATCAGCCCCAGCATTTT	CATSVGNSNQPQHF
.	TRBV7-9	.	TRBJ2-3	TGTGCCAGCAGCTTAGTGGCTAGCACAGATACGCAGTATTTT	CASSLVASTDTQYF
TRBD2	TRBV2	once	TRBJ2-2	TGTGCCAGCAGTCGGAGACTAGCGGGGGGGACCGGGGAGCTGTTTTTT	CASSRRLAGGTGELFF
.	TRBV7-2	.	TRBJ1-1	TGTGCCAGCAGCTACATTGGGCCCGGGTCTCAGGGCCGGGGGGCTTTCTTT	CASSYIGPGSQGRGAFF
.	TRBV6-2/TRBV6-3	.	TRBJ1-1	TGTGCCAGCAGTCCCATGGCGGGGGATCTCATAGGCACTGAAGCTTTCTTT	CASSPMAGDLIGTEAFF
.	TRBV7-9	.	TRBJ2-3	TGTGCCAGCAGCTTAGACCTGAGGGATACGCAGTATTTT	CASSLDLRDTQYF
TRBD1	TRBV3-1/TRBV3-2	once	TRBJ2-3	TGTGCCAGCAGCCCTCCCACCGGGACAGGGAATGGAGATACGCAGTATTTT	CASSPPTGTGNGDTQYF
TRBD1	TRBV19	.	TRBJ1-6	TGTGCCAGTACGGGACAGGTCTTTAATTCACCCCTCCACTTT	CASTGQVFNSPLHF
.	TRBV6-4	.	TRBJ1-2	TGTGCCAGCAGTCCAACGGGGGACGGGGGCTACACCTTC	CASSPTGDGGYTF
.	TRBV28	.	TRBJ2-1	TGTGCCATTCAGGGTCGCTCCTACAATGAGCAGTTCTTC	CAIQGRSYNEQFF
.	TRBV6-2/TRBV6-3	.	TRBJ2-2	TGTGCCAGCAGTTACCAGGCACACACCGGGGAGCTGTTTTTT	CASSYQAHTGELFF
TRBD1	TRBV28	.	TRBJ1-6	TGTGCCAGCAGTCCAGGGCAGGGGGGTTCACCCCTCCACTTT	CASSPGQGGSPLHF
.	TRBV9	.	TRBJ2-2	TGTGCCAGCAGCGTAGCGGGGAGCACCGGGGAGCTGTTTTTT	CASSVAGSTGELFF
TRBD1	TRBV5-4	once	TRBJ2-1	TGTGCCAGCAGCTTGGGGGACAGAGACAATGAGCAGTTCTTC	CASSLGDRDNEQFF
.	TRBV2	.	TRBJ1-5	TGTGCCAGCACCCTTGGGGAGGGCAATCAGCCCCAGCATTTT	CASTLGEGNQPQHF
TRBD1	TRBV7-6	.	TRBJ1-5	TGTGCCAGCAGCTTAGCGCTATTGGGACAGGGTGGAGGTTGGGGTCAGCCCCAGCATTTT	CASSLALLGQGGGWGQPQHF
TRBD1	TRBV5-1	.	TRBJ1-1	TGCGCCAGCAGCTCTTCAACAGGGGGCGCTGAAGCTTTCTTT	CASSSSTGGAEAFF
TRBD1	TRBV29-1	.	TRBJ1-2	TGCAGCGTTGGGGACAGGGCCTCTAACTATGGCTACACCTTC	CSVGDRASNYGYTF
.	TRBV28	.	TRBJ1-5	TGTGCCAGCGGGTCGAGTCCTCAGCCCCAGCATTTT	CASGSSPQPQHF
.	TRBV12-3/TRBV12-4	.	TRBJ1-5	TGTGCCAGCGGCGTAAATCAGCCCCAGCATTTT	CASGVNQPQHF
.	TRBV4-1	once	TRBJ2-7	TGCGCCAGCAGCCAAGCTGAGACTACCTACGAGCAGTACTTC	CASSQAETTYEQYF
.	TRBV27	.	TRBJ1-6	TGTGTATCGGGCCGGGCAGCGTATAATTCACCCCTCCACTTT	CVSGRAAYNSPLHF
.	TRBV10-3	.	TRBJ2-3	TGTGCCATCAGTGCTAGGACAGATTCAGATACGCAGTATTTT	CAISARTDSDTQYF
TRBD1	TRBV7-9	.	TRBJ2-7	TGTGCCAGCGCATCCCGGACAGGGGCGATCCACGAGCAGTACTTC	CASASRTGAIHEQYF
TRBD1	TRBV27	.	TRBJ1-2	TGTGCCAGCAGTTTAAAGGGACAGGGCAACTATGGCTACACCTTC	CASSLKGQGNYGYTF
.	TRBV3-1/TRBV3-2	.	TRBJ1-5	TGTGCCAGCAGCCTAAGAGGGGTCCCTCAGCCCCAGCATTTT	CASSLRGVPQPQHF